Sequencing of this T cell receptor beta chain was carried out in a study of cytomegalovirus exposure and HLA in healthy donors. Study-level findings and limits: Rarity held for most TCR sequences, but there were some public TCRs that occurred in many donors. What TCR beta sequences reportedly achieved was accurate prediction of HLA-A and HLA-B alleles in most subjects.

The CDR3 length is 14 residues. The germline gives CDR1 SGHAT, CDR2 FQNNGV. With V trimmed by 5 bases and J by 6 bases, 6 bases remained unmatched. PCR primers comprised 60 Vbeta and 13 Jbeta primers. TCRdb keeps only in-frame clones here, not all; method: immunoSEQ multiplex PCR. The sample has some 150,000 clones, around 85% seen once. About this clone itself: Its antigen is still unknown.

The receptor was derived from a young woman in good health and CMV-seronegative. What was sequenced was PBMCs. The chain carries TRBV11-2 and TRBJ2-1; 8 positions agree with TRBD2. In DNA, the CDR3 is TGTGCCAGCAGCAAAGGACTAGCCGCCAATGAGCAGTTCTTC. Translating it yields CASSKGLAANEQFF.